This T cell receptor (beta chain) was sequenced in a study of immune heterogeneity within non-small cell lung tumors. With approximately 650 ng used per sample, the template was genomic DNA from bulk tumor. In surgery, several biopsies were collected from each primary tumor at widely spaced sites. Each patient presented with untreated, newly diagnosed non-small cell lung cancer and received curative surgery. The germline gives CDR1 GTSNPN, CDR2 SVGIG (reference sequence). The CDR3 spans 14 residues. V was pared by 2 bases and J by 6 bases, with 9 bases of the junction left unmatched. A first 10-cycle multiplex round used 32 V-gene and 13 J-gene primers on TCR beta CDR3. TCRdb reprocessed the multiplex PCR reads with MiXCR, giving one entry per CDR3 protein. In the table there are about 4,700 distinct CDR3 sequences, roughly 20% of which are singletons. This clonotype was seen only a few times. What it binds is unknown.

Study-wide points: Most high-frequency T-cell receptor beta clonotypes were specific to a single patient. Local T-cell clonality correlated moderately but significantly with local tumor mutational burden (R roughly 0.37). Identical dominant CDR3 beta clonotypes showed recurrence across tumor sites within a patient, and site-unique high-frequency clones were also present.

The V gene is TRBV30, the J gene TRBJ1-2; 7 bases fit TRBD1. The receptor's source is a man aged 60 to 69 with non-small cell lung cancer. Sequenced sample: lung tumor tissue. The CDR3 DNA reads as TGTGCCTGGAGTATCAGGGGGGTTGCTCATGGCTACACCTTC. Translating it yields CAWSIRGVAHGYTF.